Shown below are 21 T cell receptor beta chains from a single sample sequenced in a study of blood T cell repertoires in COVID-19. Method: immunoSEQ multiplex PCR; TCRdb's copy keeps in-frame clones and lacks some. The sample holds 100,000 to 150,000 clones, roughly 72% seen once. What was sequenced was peripheral blood. All receptors come from an elderly man with COVID-19, enrolled during active disease.

This sequence joins TRBV11-2 and TRBJ2-3; 11 bases line up with TRBD2. CDR1 and CDR2 (germline): SGHAT, FQNNGV. CDR3 length: 16 residues. V was pared by 5 bases and J by 0 bases, with 4 bases of the junction left unmatched. The CDR3 loop is CASSLGLADSTDTQYF. As DNA, the CDR3 is TGTGCCAGCAGCCTGGGACTAGCGGATAGCACAGATACGCAGTATTTT.

The chain joins TRBV5-5 to TRBJ2-7, with TRBD2 identical over 13 bases. CDR1 is SGHKS and CDR2 is YYEKEE in the germline V gene (reference sequence). The CDR3 runs to 17 residues. The J segment lost 5 bases and the V segment lost 4 bases, leaving 12 bases of the junction unmatched. The CDR3 DNA reads TGTGCCAGCAGCCTCGAAGGACTAGCGGGAGTCTACGACGAGCAGTACTTC. It specifies CASSLEGLAGVYDEQYF.

This clone was seen only once. V gene TRBV6-2 or TRBV6-3 combines with J gene TRBJ2-1; 13 bases map to TRBD2. J lost 16 bases, V lost 2 bases, and 8 bases had no gene match. The CDR3 length is 14 residues. Germline CDR1 MNHEY, CDR2 SVGEGT. CDR3 residues: CASSYRFRLAGGFF. In nucleotides, the CDR3 is TGTGCCAGCAGTTACCGGTTTAGACTAGCGGGAGGCTTCTTC.

The chain joins TRBV23-1 to TRBJ1-3; 9 bases are shared with TRBD1. TRBV23-1 is recorded as an ORF, its role being uncertain. V lost 8 bases, J lost 2 bases, and 19 bases stayed unmatched. This CDR3 spans 19 amino acids. For the CDR3, the DNA is TGCGCCAGCGCCCCCCGGGACAGGGAGAATCCAGTCCCTGGAAACACCATATATTTT. Residues: CASAPRDRENPVPGNTIYF.

The chain is built from TRBV7-9 and TRBJ2-3, with 7 bases that match TRBD1. The V and J ends lost 5 bases and 2 bases, in that order; junction bases with no gene match: 7. This CDR3 has 15 residues. CDR1 and CDR2 from the germline V gene are SEHNR and FQNEAQ (reference sequence). The CDR3 DNA reads as TGTGCCAGCAGCCCACAGGGGTCCCACACAGATACGCAGTATTTT. Protein: CASSPQGSHTDTQYF.

This clone was seen ten or more times. The chain joins TRBV7-2 to TRBJ1-2, with 7 bases that match TRBD1. V was clipped by 1 base and J by 6 bases; unmatched bases: 8. The CDR3 extends over 15 amino acids. Germline-derived CDR1 and CDR2 are SGHTA and FQGNSA. Here the CDR3 DNA reads TGTGCCAGCAGCTTAGGTCTTTGGCAGGGGGATGGCTACACCTTC. Its protein is CASSLGLWQGDGYTF. The full variable domain, its missing parts supplied by reference TRBV7-2 and TRBJ1-2, is GAGVSQSPSNKVTEKGKDVELRCDPISGHTALYWYRQSLGQGLEFLIYFQGNSAPDKSGLPSDRFSAERTGGSVSTLTIQRTQQEDSAVYLCASSLGLWQGDGYTFGSGTRLTVV.

The J gene is TRBJ2-1, the V gene TRBV7-3, with TRBD1 matching 10 bases. The CDR3 is 16 residues long. The ends lost 5 bases at V and 8 bases at J; junction bases unmatched: 12. Looked up from germline, CDR1 is SGHTA and CDR2 is FQGTGA. Written as DNA, the CDR3 is TGTGCCAGCAGCCCTATGCCGGGACAGGGGATGGATGAGCAGTTCTTC. Translated: CASSPMPGQGMDEQFF.

The J gene is TRBJ2-3, the V gene TRBV6-2 or TRBV6-3; 11 nucleotides align to TRBD2. Losses at the gene ends were 6 bases for V and 3 bases for J; bases not matched to a gene: 5. CDR1 and CDR2 (germline): MNHEY, SVGEGT. This CDR3 spans 15 amino acids. The CDR3 spells CASSLGLAETDTQYF. In DNA, the CDR3 is TGTGCCAGCAGCCTGGGACTAGCGGAGACAGATACGCAGTATTTT.

This clone occurred a few times. The genes are TRBV27 and TRBJ2-7; TRBD1 matches at 11 bases. The CDR3 contains 14 residues. The germline V gene has CDR1 MNHEY and CDR2 SMNVEV (reference sequence). V shed 6 bases, J shed 2 bases, and the junction held 3 bases outside the gene matches. CDR3 amino acids: CASSGTGGAYEQYF. For the CDR3, the DNA is TGTGCCAGCAGCGGGACAGGGGGTGCCTACGAGCAGTACTTC.

This chain links TRBV6-1 with TRBJ1-2, with D unresolved. Per the germline V gene, CDR1 is MNHNS and CDR2 is SASEGT. The CDR3 contains 15 residues. V shed 2 bases and J shed 4 bases, with 14 bases lying between them. DNA of the CDR3: TGTGCCAGCAGTGAAATGGCCCAGGCTGCCTATGGCTACACCTTC. This sequence encodes CASSEMAQAAYGYTF.

The chain joins TRBV5-8 to TRBJ2-1, with 7 positions matching TRBD2. The CDR3 spans 14 residues. V lost 6 bases and J lost 3; bases outside the gene matches: 6. Germline V lookup: CDR1 SGHTS, CDR2 YDEGEE. The CDR3 region has the DNA TGTGCCAGCAACCGAGCGGGAAACTACAATGAGCAGTTCTTC. This encodes CASNRAGNYNEQFF.

This sequence joins TRBV9 and TRBJ2-1; 10 bases line up with TRBD2. With V trimmed by 3 bases and J by 4 bases, 10 bases remained unmatched. CDR1 SGDLS and CDR2 YYNGEE come from the germline V gene. The CDR3 is 17 amino acids. CDR3 nucleotide sequence: TGTGCCAGCAGCGCAAGCGGGAGGGCCGGGGGATACAATGAGCAGTTCTTC. It specifies CASSASGRAGGYNEQFF.

This clone showed up just a few times. This chain connects TRBV6-1 to TRBJ2-5, with 7 bases aligning to TRBD2. The CDR3 covers 16 residues. The V gene's germline CDR1 is MNHNS and CDR2 SASEGT. The ends lost 0 bases at V and 0 bases at J; junction bases unmatched: 4. CDR3 bases: TGTGCCAGCAGTGAAGCATTCCGGGAGGACCAAGAGACCCAGTACTTC. Amino acids: CASSEAFREDQETQYF.

The chain carries TRBV18 and TRBJ2-1; D gene unclear. Per germline, CDR1 KGHSH and CDR2 LQKENI. Deletions cut 2 bases from V and 7 bases from J, with 3 bases between. There are 11 residues in the CDR3. This CDR3 is CASSPSNEQFF. The CDR3 nucleotides read TGTGCCAGCTCACCATCGAATGAGCAGTTCTTC.

The J gene is TRBJ1-2, the V gene TRBV10-2; possibly TRBD1 for D (5 bases). The germline V and J ends were trimmed by 11 bases and 0 bases, with 19 bases remaining between them. In germline, CDR1 is WSHSY, CDR2 SAAADI. The CDR3 extends over 15 amino acids. CDR3 protein: CAAHRGEASNYGYTF. The CDR3 region has the DNA TGCGCCGCTCATAGAGGGGAGGCCTCTAACTATGGCTACACCTTC.

The V gene is TRBV7-2, the J gene TRBJ1-5; 10 nucleotides align to TRBD1. The CDR3 runs 16 residues. Germline V gene sequence: CDR1 SGHTA, CDR2 FQGNSA. With V trimmed by 0 bases and J by 5 bases, 4 bases remained unmatched. The CDR3 bases are TGTGCCAGCAGCTTAGCGATCGACAGGGGGCATCAGCCCCAGCATTTT. Protein product: CASSLAIDRGHQPQHF.

J is TRBJ1-4 and V is TRBV28, with TRBD1 as a possible D gene (5 bases). V gave up 3 bases and J gave up 0 bases, with 14 bases separating them. The CDR3 has 17 amino acids. CDR1 and CDR2 (germline): MDHEN, SYDVKM. The DNA of the CDR3 is TGTGCCAGCAGTTTCCCCGTGGCGGGGGCAACTAATGAAAAACTGTTTTTT. As protein: CASSFPVAGATNEKLFF. Using reference TRBV28 and TRBJ1-4 for the parts outside the CDR3, the full variable domain is DVKVTQSSRYLVKRTGEKVFLECVQDMDHENMFWYRQDPGLGLRLIYFSYDVKMKEKGDIPEGYSVSREKKERFSLILESASTNQTSMYLCASSFPVAGATNEKLFFGSGTQLSVL.

This clone was seen a handful of times. The chain employs TRBV9 and TRBJ1-2, with D unresolved. This CDR3 region has 13 residues. V was trimmed by 0 bases and J by 8 bases, leaving 11 bases between them. The germline V gene encodes CDR1 SGDLS and CDR2 YYNGEE. CDR3 in DNA: TGTGCCAGCAGCGTAGAACGCGGCGTCGGCTACACCTTC. Protein product: CASSVERGVGYTF.

The chain employs TRBV29-1 and TRBJ2-1; the match to TRBD2 covers 7 bases. The germline CDR1 and CDR2 sequences are SQVTM and ANQGSEA. The ends lost 2 bases at V and 5 bases at J; junction bases unmatched: 3. This CDR3 comprises 13 residues. The DNA of the CDR3 is TGCAGCGTTGAACGGGGGAGGGACAATGAGCAGTTCTTC. Translation gives CSVERGRDNEQFF.

This clone has more than one count but fewer than ten. Sequence at one end of the junction differs from germline and may be a read error. This chain joins TRBV20-1 and TRBJ2-4, with 7 nucleotides matching TRBD2. The CDR3 has 12 residues. Looked up from germline, CDR1 is DFQATT and CDR2 is SNEGSKA (reference sequence). For the CDR3, the DNA is TGCAGTGCTAGTTCGGGGGGTGAGGGCAAACTCTTC. Translation: CSASSGGEGKLF.

This clone has just a few counts. CDR3 amino acids: CASTPQGGADEKLFF. The CDR3 region has the DNA TGCGCCAGCACCCCTCAAGGGGGGGCGGATGAAAAACTGTTTTTT. The chain carries TRBV5-1 and TRBJ1-4, with D tentatively TRBD1 (6 bases). V was cut by 6 bases and J by 6 bases, with 18 bases left in between. The length of the CDR3 is 15 residues. Germline CDR1 reads SGHRS; CDR2 reads YFSETQ.